The 5 T cell receptor beta chains reported below all come from one sample, sequenced in a study of blood T cells in healthy people across ages. Primed by a sample-barcoded 5' primer and a J-beta primer mix, a second PCR proceeded for about 7 to 11 cycles. TCRdb re-analysed the 5' RACE reads in MiXCR, keeping a single row per CDR3 protein. The table includes around 1,800,000 distinct CDR3 sequences, about two fifths detected once. Sequencing was performed on blood. These receptors were taken from a human donor in good health.

The V and J genes are TRBV5-5 and TRBJ2-1, with a weak D call TRBD1 (5 bases). Trimming cost V 0 bases and J 5 bases, with 18 bases left between them. There are 17 residues in the CDR3. CDR1 is SGHKS and CDR2 is YYEKEE in the germline V gene (reference sequence). The CDR3 bases are TGTGCCAGCAGCTTGGCGCCCTCAGGGCGGATGGACAATGAGCAGTTCTTC. Its protein product is CASSLAPSGRMDNEQFF.

The chain employs TRBV7-8 and TRBJ2-2; D tentatively reads TRBD1 or TRBD2 (6 bases each). This CDR3 spans 18 amino acids. V gave up 3 bases and J gave up 3 bases, with 20 bases separating them. Germline CDR1 reads SGHVS; CDR2 reads FQNEAQ. Here the CDR3 reads CASSFSFTRGAYTGELFF. CDR3 nucleotide sequence: TGTGCCAGCAGCTTTTCGTTTACGAGGGGGGCCTACACCGGGGAGCTGTTTTTT.

This clonotype was detected a few times. This sequence joins TRBV25-1 and TRBJ1-5; D not certain. This CDR3 has 14 residues. V lost 2 bases to trimming and J lost 0 bases, with 5 bases between them. Germline V gene data show CDR1 as MGHDK and CDR2 as SYGVNS. CDR3 protein: CASSEGVSNQPQHF. CDR3 bases: TGTGCCAGCAGTGAAGGGGTTAGCAATCAGCCCCAGCATTTT.

This clonotype was counted only a few times. V is TRBV15 and J is TRBJ1-6; 8 nucleotides match TRBD1. Losses at the gene ends were 2 bases for V and 8 bases for J; bases not matched to a gene: 5. In germline, CDR1 is LNHNV, CDR2 YYDKDF (reference sequence). This CDR3 spans 15 amino acids. The CDR3 protein is CATSRLQGQDSPLHF. The DNA of the CDR3 is TGTGCCACCAGCAGATTACAGGGACAGGATTCACCCCTCCACTTT.

In this sample, this clonotype turned up a few times. This sequence joins TRBV28 and TRBJ2-3; D is possibly TRBD2 (5 bases). Trimming took 5 bases from V and 6 from J, leaving 18 bases between them. Germline loops: CDR1 MDHEN, CDR2 SYDVKM. The CDR3 loop spans 15 amino acids. DNA for the CDR3: TGTGCCAGCAGTCACGGGGAGCTAAGGAGGGATACGCAGTATTTT. Translating gives CASSHGELRRDTQYF.